The 10 T cell receptor beta chains reported below all come from one sample, sequenced in a study of human T cells and chemical hapten exposure. Time point denoted: patch test 2, 6 weeks after DPC sensitization. Stated treatment: therapeutic diphenylcyclopropenone sensitization with weekly scalp DPC. TCRdb processed the RACE reads anew with MiXCR; each CDR3 protein has one entry. This sample has about 54,000 distinct CDR3 sequences; more than 9% occur once, and the top ten carry roughly 1.7%. The input for sequencing was whole blood, taken in connection with sensitization to the hapten diphenylcyclopropenone (DPC). Receptors originate from a woman aged 45 to 65 with alopecia areata. Some clones in this sample may be carry-over from other donors' samples.

This clonotype was counted at least ten times. This rearrangement joins TRBV28 to TRBJ1-6; perhaps TRBD1 as D (6 bases). Germline CDR1 is MDHEN and CDR2 is SYDVKM. The V end lost 6 bases, the J end lost 6 bases, and 18 bases lay between the germline ends. There are 16 residues in the CDR3. This chain's CDR3 is CASRPGHNMPNSPLHF. CDR3 nucleotides: TGTGCCAGCAGACCGGGACACAATATGCCTAATTCACCCCTCCACTTT. The full variable domain, with the rest looked up from reference TRBV28 and TRBJ1-6, is DVKVTQSSRYLVKRTGEKVFLECVQDMDHENMFWYRQDPGLGLRLIYFSYDVKMKEKGDIPEGYSVSREKKERFSLILESASTNQTSMYLCASRPGHNMPNSPLHFGNGTRLTVT.

The chain carries TRBV2 and TRBJ2-2; no clear D gene. The CDR3 totals 14 residues. V was pared by 6 bases and J by 2 bases, with 10 bases between. Germline V gives CDR1 SNHLY, CDR2 FYNNEI. This CDR3 reads CASRPGINTGELFF. Here the CDR3 DNA reads TGTGCCAGCAGGCCAGGAATAAACACCGGGGAGCTGTTTTTT.

By sample fraction, this clonotype is medium-sized. V and J are TRBV6-2 or TRBV6-3 and TRBJ1-6, with D unresolved. The CDR3 contains 16 residues. Per the germline V gene, CDR1 is MNHEY and CDR2 is SVGEGT. Trimming removed 2 bases at V and 10 bases at J, with 18 bases between. The CDR3 loop is CASSYQFFPGRSPLHF. The CDR3 DNA is TGTGCCAGCAGTTACCAATTCTTCCCCGGAAGGTCACCCCTCCACTTT.

This clonotype was recorded a few times. V gene TRBV7-2 combines with J gene TRBJ2-1; 8 bases are shared with TRBD2. The trim removed 5 bases at V and 0 bases at J, leaving 6 bases unmatched. This CDR3 has 16 residues. CDR1 and CDR2 (germline): SGHTA, FQGNSA. The CDR3 bases are TGTGCCAGCAGCGGAACCGGGGGGGCCTCCTACAATGAGCAGTTCTTC. This encodes CASSGTGGASYNEQFF. The entire variable domain, with the rest obtained from reference TRBV7-2 and TRBJ2-1, is as follows: GAGVSQSPSNKVTEKGKDVELRCDPISGHTALYWYRQSLGQGLEFLIYFQGNSAPDKSGLPSDRFSAERTGGSVSTLTIQRTQQEDSAVYLCASSGTGGASYNEQFFGPGTRLTVL.

This clonotype came up many times. The rearrangement joins TRBV2 to TRBJ1-3; no firm D call. Between the trimmed V and J ends, which lost 5 bases and 9 bases, there was a span of 8 bases. Germline V gene data show CDR1 as SNHLY and CDR2 as FYNNEI. The CDR3 spans 11 residues. The CDR3 DNA reads as TGTGCCAGCAGTACGCGAGCCACCATATATTTT. Its protein is CASSTRATIYF.

This clonotype was seen a handful of times. The chain recombines TRBV12-3 or TRBV12-4 with TRBJ2-2; 7 bases align to TRBD1. The CDR3 spans 15 residues. The V segment lost 6 bases and the J segment 6 bases; nucleotides outside the gene matches: 10. CDR3 residues: CASSWDSPRPGELFF. The CDR3 DNA reads as TGTGCCAGCAGCTGGGACAGCCCGAGGCCCGGGGAGCTGTTTTTT.

The CDR3 loop reads CASSSPGQGYEQYF. The DNA for the CDR3 is TGTGCCAGCAGCTCACCGGGACAGGGCTACGAGCAGTACTTC. The rearrangement joins TRBV5-6 to TRBJ2-7; 9 nucleotides agree with TRBD1. The CDR3 contains 14 residues. CDR1 is SGHDT, CDR2 YYEEEE, per germline. The V and J ends lost 3 bases and 3 bases, in that order; junction bases with no gene match: 4.

The V call is TRBV18, the J call TRBJ1-2; a possible D gene is TRBD1 (6 bases). The CDR3 is 14 amino acids. Germline CDR1 is KGHSH and CDR2 is LQKENI. V dropped 2 bases and J dropped 1 base, with 8 bases sitting between them. The DNA of the CDR3 is TGTGCCAGCTCACCAGGAGGGGGTAACTATGGCTACACCTTC. This translates into CASSPGGGNYGYTF.

This clonotype was seen many times. The rearrangement joins TRBV2 to TRBJ2-6, with 11 bases matching TRBD1. V lost 5 bases to trimming and J lost 0 bases; unmatched junction nucleotides: 12. CDR3 length: 20 amino acids. Germline CDR1 reads SNHLY; CDR2 reads FYNNEI. CDR3 coding DNA: TGTGCCAGCAGTTTGGGACAGGGGGTTAGATCCCCCTCTGGGGCCAACGTCCTGACTTTC. Its protein is CASSLGQGVRSPSGANVLTF.

The chain links TRBV3-1 to TRBJ2-5; D gene unclear. Germline CDR1 LGHDT, CDR2 YNNKEL (reference sequence). CDR3 size: 14 residues. The V end was cut by 7 bases, the J end by 5 bases, with 17 bases between. The CDR3 sequence is CASTPHFPSETQYF. As DNA, the CDR3 is TGTGCCAGCACACCTCATTTCCCCTCTGAGACCCAGTACTTC.